The 12 T cell receptor beta chains in this list originate from one sample, sequenced in a study of neurological immune-mediated disorders. TCRdb called the 5' RACE reads again in MiXCR, with one record for every CDR3 protein. The sample consists of around 20,000 distinct CDR3 sequences, less than 8% of them appearing once. The sample comprised CD8+ T cells from blood. The source of these receptors is a man between 18 and 29 years old in good health.

This clonotype is medium-sized within its sample. The CDR3 is CASSIQGNSPLHF. The CDR3, as DNA: TGTGCCAGTAGTATCCAGGGGAATTCACCCCTCCACTTT. J is TRBJ1-6 and V is TRBV19, with a possible D match to TRBD1 (6 bases). This CDR3 spans 13 amino acids. Trimming left V 3 bases short and J 7 bases short, with 7 bases between. The germline V gene has CDR1 LNHDA and CDR2 SQIVND (reference sequence).

This clonotype was recorded many times. This chain uses TRBV7-9 with TRBJ1-1, with a weak D call TRBD1 (6 bases). The ends were cut back, 2 bases at V and 6 bases at J, with 22 bases in the middle. The CDR3 runs to 17 residues. The V gene's germline CDR1 is SEHNR and CDR2 FQNEAQ (reference sequence). CDR3 residues: CASSLLMNGGAGAEAFF. In DNA form, the CDR3 reads TGTGCCAGCAGCTTATTGATGAATGGGGGCGCGGGCGCTGAAGCTTTCTTT.

This clonotype was counted a few times. DNA of the CDR3: TGTGCCAGCAGCCATCAATTGCCTAACTATGGCTACACCTTC. Translated: CASSHQLPNYGYTF. The chain has TRBV3-1 and TRBJ1-2; no clear D. The CDR3 has 14 amino acids. Trimming stripped 3 bases from V and 0 bases from J, with 8 bases between. Germline assignment: CDR1 LGHDT and CDR2 YNNKEL (reference sequence).

The rearrangement links TRBV19 to TRBJ1-2, with 8 bases lining up with TRBD1. The CDR3 contains 17 residues. Trimming removed 2 bases from V and 2 bases from J; junction bases left unmatched: 10. Germline CDR1 LNHDA, CDR2 SQIVND (reference sequence). Here the CDR3 DNA reads TGTGCCAGTAGTATACCCCACGGACAGGGAGCGAACTATGGCTACACCTTC. This gives the protein CASSIPHGQGANYGYTF.

This clonotype was recorded many times. The chain employs TRBV6-4 and TRBJ2-3, with D possibly being TRBD1 or TRBD2 (5 bases each). V lost 4 bases and J 0 bases, leaving 5 bases between the germline ends. The germline V gene has CDR1 MRHNA and CDR2 SNTAGT. This CDR3 region has 13 residues. The CDR3 spells CASSGDSTDTQYF. Here the CDR3 DNA reads TGTGCCAGCAGTGGGGACAGCACAGATACGCAGTATTTT.

This clonotype was counted ten times or more. The conserved phenylalanine or tryptophan normally closing the CDR3 is absent here, so this likely arose from a read error. The V gene is TRBV29-1, the J gene TRBJ1-1, with 8 positions matching TRBD1. The J segment lost 0 bases and the V segment lost 4 bases, leaving 4 bases of the junction unmatched. The CDR3 is made up of 14 amino acids. Germline V CDR1 and CDR2: SQVTM, ANQGSEA. CDR3 sequence (DNA): TGCAGCGTTGTGGCGACAGGGGTGAACACTGAAGCTTTCCTT. Amino acid sequence: CSVVATGVNTEAFL.

In this sample, this clonotype turned up many times. The chain is built from TRBV7-9 and TRBJ1-2; D is uncertain. CDR1 is SEHNR, CDR2 FQNEAQ, per germline (reference sequence). The CDR3 consists of 17 residues. V gave up 2 bases and J gave up 0 bases, with 16 bases separating them. Written as DNA, the CDR3 is TGTGCCAGCAGCTTATCCCTCCCGGACCCGACTAACTATGGCTACACCTTC. Translating it yields CASSLSLPDPTNYGYTF.

This clonotype has ten or more counts. The rearrangement links TRBV21-1 to TRBJ2-1; the D call of TRBD1 is as the table states it, not checked on the DNA. TRBV21-1 has pseudogene status. The CDR3 covers 19 residues. This chain's CDR3 is CASSNDRNPQGSSYNEQFF. The CDR3 DNA sequence: TGTGCCAGCAGCAACGACAGAAATCCACAGGGGAGCTCCTACAATGAGCAGTTCTTC.

The table lists this clonotype with many counts. The CDR3 DNA is TGTGCCAGCAGCGTGGTTCCAGGCTACGAGCAGTACTTC. Translated, it gives CASSVVPGYEQYF. The chain links TRBV9 to TRBJ2-7; D uncertain. In germline, CDR1 is SGDLS, CDR2 YYNGEE. Trimming shortened V by 2 bases and J by 3 bases, and 9 bases separated the two germline ends. There are 13 residues in the CDR3.

This clonotype was seen at least ten times. The chain is built from TRBV12-3 or TRBV12-4 and TRBJ1-5, with a possible D match to TRBD1 (5 bases). V lost 1 base and J lost 7, with 11 bases in between. The CDR3 is 14 residues long. As DNA, the CDR3 is TGTGCCAGCAGTTTAGGGGGACCTGGCCAGCCCCAGCATTTT. Its translation is CASSLGGPGQPQHF.

This clonotype was recorded at least ten times. The V gene is TRBV20-1, the J gene TRBJ1-1, with D perhaps matching TRBD1 (5 bases). V lost 0 bases to trimming and J lost 1 base, with 6 bases between them. Germline lookup yields CDR1 DFQATT and CDR2 SNEGSKA (reference sequence). This CDR3 spans 13 amino acids. CDR3 in amino acids: CSARERGNTEAFF. CDR3 in DNA: TGCAGTGCTAGAGAAAGGGGGAACACTGAAGCTTTCTTT.

This clonotype was picked up many times. This chain joins TRBV20-1 and TRBJ2-7, with 7 nucleotides matching TRBD2. CDR1 is DFQATT and CDR2 is SNEGSKA in the germline V gene (reference sequence). This CDR3 comprises 15 residues. The V gene end was trimmed by 6 bases and the J gene end by 0 bases; junction bases not matched to a gene: 11. The CDR3 nucleotides are TGCAGTGCCAGCACTTCGGCGGGGGACTCCTACGAGCAGTACTTC. Translation: CSASTSAGDSYEQYF.